Sequencing of this T cell receptor (beta chain) was carried out in a study of tumor and adjacent non-tumor tissue in lung cancer. Study conclusions and caveats: Tumor tissue had significantly higher TCR diversity than normal lung.

RNA was extracted from bulk tissue without any cell sorting. A remark on this clonotype: Its antigen is undetermined.

Three rounds of nested PCR, following a modified ARM-PCR protocol, produced the TCRbeta library. From the multiplex PCR reads, TCRdb called clonotypes with MiXCR, one entry per CDR3 protein. The sample lists approximately 120,000 distinct CDR3 sequences, roughly 73% occurring once. This CDR3 region has 14 residues. The J segment lost 9 bases and the V segment lost 7 bases, leaving 14 bases of the junction unmatched. From germline, CDR1 is SGHDT and CDR2 YYEEEE. This sequence originates from a woman aged 60-75 years with non-small cell lung cancer. Sequencing was performed on lung tumor tissue. V usage is TRBV5-6 and J usage is TRBJ2-7, with 9 bases that match TRBD1. The CDR3 nucleotides are TGTGCCAGCGGCTCGGGACAGGGAGGTAATTGGCAGTACTTC. Encoded protein: CASGSGQGGNWQYF.